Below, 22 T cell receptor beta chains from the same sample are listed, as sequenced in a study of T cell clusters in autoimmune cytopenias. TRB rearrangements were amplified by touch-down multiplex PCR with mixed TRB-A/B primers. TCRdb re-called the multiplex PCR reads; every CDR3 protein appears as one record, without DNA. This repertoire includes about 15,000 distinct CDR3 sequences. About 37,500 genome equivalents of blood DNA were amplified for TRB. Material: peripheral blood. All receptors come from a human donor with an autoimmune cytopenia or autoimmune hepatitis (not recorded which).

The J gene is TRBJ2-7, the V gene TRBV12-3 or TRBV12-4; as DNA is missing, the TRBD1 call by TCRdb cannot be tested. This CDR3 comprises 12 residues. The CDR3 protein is CASSPDRYEQYF.

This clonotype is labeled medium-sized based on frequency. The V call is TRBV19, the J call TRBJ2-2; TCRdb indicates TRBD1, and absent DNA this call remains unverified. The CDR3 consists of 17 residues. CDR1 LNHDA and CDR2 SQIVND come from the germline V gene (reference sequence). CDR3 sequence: CASSHRPTGQGTGELFF. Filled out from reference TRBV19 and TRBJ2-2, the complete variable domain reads DGGITQSPKYLFRKEGQNVTLSCEQNLNHDAMYWYRQDPGQGLRLIYYSQIVNDFQKGDIAEGYSVSREKKESFPLTVTSAQKNPTAFYLCASSHRPTGQGTGELFFGEGSRLTVL.

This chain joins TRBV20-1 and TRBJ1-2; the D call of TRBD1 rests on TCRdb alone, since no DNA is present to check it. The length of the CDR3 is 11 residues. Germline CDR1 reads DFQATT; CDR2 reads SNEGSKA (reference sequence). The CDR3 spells CSGPGQDGYTF.

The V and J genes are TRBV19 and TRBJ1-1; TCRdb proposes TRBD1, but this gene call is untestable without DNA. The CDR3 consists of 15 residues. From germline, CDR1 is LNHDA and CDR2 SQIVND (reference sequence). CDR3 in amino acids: CASSLRTGRNTEAFF.

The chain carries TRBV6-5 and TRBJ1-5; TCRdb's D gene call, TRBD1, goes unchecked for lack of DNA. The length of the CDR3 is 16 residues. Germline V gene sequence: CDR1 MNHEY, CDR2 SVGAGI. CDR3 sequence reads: CASSSAWGDENQPQHF.

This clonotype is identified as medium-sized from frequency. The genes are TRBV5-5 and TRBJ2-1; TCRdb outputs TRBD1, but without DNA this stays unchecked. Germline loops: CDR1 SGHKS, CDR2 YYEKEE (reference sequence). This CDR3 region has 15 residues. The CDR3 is CASSPWTGGNNEQFF.

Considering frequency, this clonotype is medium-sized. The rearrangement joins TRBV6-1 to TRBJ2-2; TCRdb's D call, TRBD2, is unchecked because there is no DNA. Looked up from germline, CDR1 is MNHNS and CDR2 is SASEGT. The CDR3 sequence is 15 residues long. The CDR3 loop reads CATGEAGGLTGELFF.

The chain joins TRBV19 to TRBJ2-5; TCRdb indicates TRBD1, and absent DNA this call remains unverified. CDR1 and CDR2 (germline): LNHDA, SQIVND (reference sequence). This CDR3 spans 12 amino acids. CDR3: CASSIQGGTQYF. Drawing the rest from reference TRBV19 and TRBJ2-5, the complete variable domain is DGGITQSPKYLFRKEGQNVTLSCEQNLNHDAMYWYRQDPGQGLRLIYYSQIVNDFQKGDIAEGYSVSREKKESFPLTVTSAQKNPTAFYLCASSIQGGTQYFGPGTRLLVL.

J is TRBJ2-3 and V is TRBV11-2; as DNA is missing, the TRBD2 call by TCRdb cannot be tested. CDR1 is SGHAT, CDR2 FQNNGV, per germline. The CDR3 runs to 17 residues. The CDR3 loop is CASSLYLQRERTDTQYF.

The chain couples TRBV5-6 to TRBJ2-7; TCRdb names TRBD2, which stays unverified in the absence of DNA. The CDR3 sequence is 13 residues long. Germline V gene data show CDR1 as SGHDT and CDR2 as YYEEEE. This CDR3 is CASSYGLAREQYF.

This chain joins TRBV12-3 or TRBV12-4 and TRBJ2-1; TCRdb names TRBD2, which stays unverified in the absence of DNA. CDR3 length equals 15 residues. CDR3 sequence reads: CASSWGTSGGNEQFF.

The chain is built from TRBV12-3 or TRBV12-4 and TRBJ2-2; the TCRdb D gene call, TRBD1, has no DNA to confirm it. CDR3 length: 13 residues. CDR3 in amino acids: CASAGTGTGELFF.

CDR3 sequence reads: CASSLFWGSPNSPLHF. V usage is TRBV7-6 and J usage is TRBJ1-6. Germline CDR1 SGHVS, CDR2 FNYEAQ. The CDR3 spans 16 residues.

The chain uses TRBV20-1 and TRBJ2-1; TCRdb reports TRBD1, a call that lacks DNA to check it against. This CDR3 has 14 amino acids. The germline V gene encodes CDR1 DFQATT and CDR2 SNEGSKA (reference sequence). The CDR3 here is CSAPPRGIYNEQFF.

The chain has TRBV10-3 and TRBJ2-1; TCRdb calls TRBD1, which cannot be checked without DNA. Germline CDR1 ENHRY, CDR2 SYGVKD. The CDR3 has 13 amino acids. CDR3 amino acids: CAIGPFGGDEQFF.

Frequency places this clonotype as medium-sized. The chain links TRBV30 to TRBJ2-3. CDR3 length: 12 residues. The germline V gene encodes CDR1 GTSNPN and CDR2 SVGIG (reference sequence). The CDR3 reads CAWSENTDTQYF.

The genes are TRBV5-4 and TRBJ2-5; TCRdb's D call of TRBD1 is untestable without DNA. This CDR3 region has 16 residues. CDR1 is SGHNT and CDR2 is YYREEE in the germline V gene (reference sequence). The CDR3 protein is CASSLVGQRGVETQYF.

CDR3 sequence: CASSQDRGDEQYF. V usage is TRBV18 and J usage is TRBJ2-7; there is no DNA to check the TCRdb D call of TRBD1. Germline V CDR1 and CDR2: KGHSH, LQKENI. The CDR3 is 13 amino acids.

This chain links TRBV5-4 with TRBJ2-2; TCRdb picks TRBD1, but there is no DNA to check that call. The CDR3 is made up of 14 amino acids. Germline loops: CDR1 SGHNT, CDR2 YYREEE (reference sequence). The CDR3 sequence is CASSHIRGPGELFF.

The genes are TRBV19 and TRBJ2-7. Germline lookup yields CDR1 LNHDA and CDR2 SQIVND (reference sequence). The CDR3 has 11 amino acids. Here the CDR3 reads CASREGGEQYF.

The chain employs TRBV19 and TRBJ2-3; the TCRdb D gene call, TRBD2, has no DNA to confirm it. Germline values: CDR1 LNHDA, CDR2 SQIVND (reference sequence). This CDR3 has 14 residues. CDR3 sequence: CASSIVWAGDTQYF.

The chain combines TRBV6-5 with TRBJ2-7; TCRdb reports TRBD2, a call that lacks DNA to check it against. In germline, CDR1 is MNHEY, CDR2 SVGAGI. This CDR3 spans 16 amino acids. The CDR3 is CASNRASGATYNEQYF.